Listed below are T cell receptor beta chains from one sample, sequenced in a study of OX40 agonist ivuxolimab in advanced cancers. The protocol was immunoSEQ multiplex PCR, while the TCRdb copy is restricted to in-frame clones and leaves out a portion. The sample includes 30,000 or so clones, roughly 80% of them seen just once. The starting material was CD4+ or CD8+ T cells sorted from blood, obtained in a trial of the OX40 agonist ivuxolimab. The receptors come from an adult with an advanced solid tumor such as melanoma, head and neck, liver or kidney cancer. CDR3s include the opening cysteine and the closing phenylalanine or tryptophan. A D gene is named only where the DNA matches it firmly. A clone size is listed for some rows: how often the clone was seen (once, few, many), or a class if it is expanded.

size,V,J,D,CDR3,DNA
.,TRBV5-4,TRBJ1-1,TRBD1,CASSLEPTGVNTEAFF,TGTGCCAGCAGCTTGGAACCGACAGGGGTGAACACTGAAGCTTTCTTT
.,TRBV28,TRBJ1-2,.,CASTVDRGSVGYTF,TGTGCCAGCACAGTCGACCGGGGGTCGGTTGGCTACACCTTC
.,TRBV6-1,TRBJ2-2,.,CASSDQGEVNTGELFF,TGTGCCAGCAGTGATCAAGGGGAGGTGAACACCGGGGAGCTGTTTTTT
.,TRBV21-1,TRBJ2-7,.,CASSYRPSSYEQYF,TGTGCCAGCAGCTACCGACCTTCCTCCTACGAGCAGTACTTC
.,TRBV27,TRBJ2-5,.,CASSFYGADKGTQYF,TGTGCCAGCAGTTTTTACGGAGCAGACAAAGGGACCCAGTACTTC
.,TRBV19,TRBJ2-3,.,CASSTTSTDTQYF,TGTGCCAGTAGTACAACTAGCACAGATACGCAGTATTTT
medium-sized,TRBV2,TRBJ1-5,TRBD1,CASRDRVYNQPQHF,TGTGCCAGCCGGGACAGGGTATACAATCAGCCCCAGCATTTT
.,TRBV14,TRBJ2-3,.,CASSPGGTDTQYF,TGTGCCAGCAGCCCGGGGGGCACAGATACGCAGTATTTT
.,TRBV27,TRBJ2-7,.,CASSSSPGYEQYF,TGTGCCAGCAGTTCCTCTCCAGGATACGAGCAGTACTTC
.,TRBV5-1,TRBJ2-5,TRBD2,CASSRGLAGHQETQYF,TGCGCCAGCAGCCGGGGACTAGCGGGGCACCAAGAGACCCAGTACTTC
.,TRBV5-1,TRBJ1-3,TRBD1,CASSLGTGSGNTIYF,TGCGCCAGCAGCTTGGGGACAGGATCTGGAAACACCATATATTTT
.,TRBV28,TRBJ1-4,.,CASSLRDLGEKLFF,TGTGCCAGCAGTTTAAGAGACCTGGGGGAAAAACTGTTTTTT
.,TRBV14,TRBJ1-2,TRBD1,CASSHYRGQGAKDGYTF,TGTGCCAGCAGCCACTACAGGGGGCAGGGGGCGAAGGATGGCTACACCTTC
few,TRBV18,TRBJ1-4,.,CASSPGTLGTNEKLFF,TGTGCCAGCTCACCCGGGACACTAGGCACTAATGAAAAACTGTTTTTT
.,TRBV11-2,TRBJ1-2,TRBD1,CASSTGGWRGYTF,TGTGCCAGCAGCACAGGGGGATGGAGGGGCTACACCTTC